Each of the 8 T cell receptor beta chains below was sequenced from the same sample in a study of shared clonotypes between healthy human individuals. Sequencing used immunoSEQ multiplex PCR; TCRdb keeps in-frame clones, though not all of them. The sample lists roughly 2 million clones, 95% occurring once. The specimen was naive CD4+ T cells sorted from blood. The subset: CD45RA+ positively selected. These receptors all stem from a man younger than 35 in good health.

The gene calls are TRBV19 and TRBJ1-4; D may be TRBD1 (6 bases). Trimming removed 9 bases at V and 5 bases at J, with 16 bases between. Germline V gene data show CDR1 as LNHDA and CDR2 as SQIVND (reference sequence). The CDR3 totals 14 residues. The CDR3 DNA reads TGTGCCAGCTTATCCCGGGACAAAAATGAAAAACTGTTTTTT. Its protein product is CASLSRDKNEKLFF. Together with reference TRBV19 and TRBJ1-4, the CDR3 gives the full variable domain: DGGITQSPKYLFRKEGQNVTLSCEQNLNHDAMYWYRQDPGQGLRLIYYSQIVNDFQKGDIAEGYSVSREKKESFPLTVTSAQKNPTAFYLCASLSRDKNEKLFFGSGTQLSVL.

A single count supports this clone. The chain has TRBV29-1 and TRBJ2-5; a weak D match, TRBD2 (6 bases). Germline lookup yields CDR1 SQVTM and CDR2 ANQGSEA. The CDR3 length is 14 residues. Trimming removed 5 bases at V and 1 base at J, with 14 bases between. The CDR3 region has the DNA TGCAGCGTTTCCGGGACTCCCTTCCAAGAGACCCAGTACTTC. This sequence encodes CSVSGTPFQETQYF.

About this clone: The sample contains more than one DNA sequence encoding this CDR3. The chain recombines TRBV29-1 with TRBJ2-2; D remains unclear. This CDR3 spans 11 amino acids. The germline V and J ends were trimmed by 4 bases and 3 bases, with 3 bases remaining between them. Germline values: CDR1 SQVTM, CDR2 ANQGSEA. CDR3 sequence: CSVADTGELFF. The CDR3 DNA reads TGCAGCGTTGCGGACACCGGGGAGCTGTTTTTT.

This clone was counted once. V usage is TRBV29-1 and J usage is TRBJ2-3, with 12 bases aligning to TRBD2. J lost 7 bases, V lost 4 bases, and 6 bases had no gene match. The CDR3 is 14 residues long. Germline V gene lookup returns CDR1 SQVTM and CDR2 ANQGSEA. CDR3 coding DNA: TGCAGCGTTGCCCTAGCGGGAGGGCCAAATACGCAGTATTTT. Translating gives CSVALAGGPNTQYF.

V gene TRBV27 combines with J gene TRBJ2-5; TRBD2 might be the D (7 bases). Germline V lookup: CDR1 MNHEY, CDR2 SMNVEV (reference sequence). This CDR3 contains 13 residues. Between the trimmed V and J ends, which lost 9 bases and 5 bases, there was a span of 16 bases. CDR3 coding DNA: TGTGCCAGTGGGGGGGCCTTTAGGGAGACCCAGTACTTC. Its translation is CASGGAFRETQYF.

Points on this clone: The same CDR3 also results from other DNA sequences found in this sample. The rearrangement joins TRBV9 to TRBJ2-5; no definite D call. Germline V gene sequence: CDR1 SGDLS, CDR2 YYNGEE. This CDR3 spans 13 amino acids. Trimming left V 0 bases short and J 5 bases short, with 8 bases between. The CDR3 DNA follows: TGTGCCAGCAGCGTAGACCGAGCTGAGACCCAGTACTTC. Protein product: CASSVDRAETQYF.

The chain employs TRBV5-4 and TRBJ2-1, with 13 nucleotides matching TRBD2. CDR1 is SGHNT, CDR2 YYREEE, per germline (reference sequence). The CDR3 is 15 residues long. With V trimmed by 3 bases and J by 6 bases, 3 bases remained unmatched. CDR3 protein: CASSSGLAGSNEQFF. In DNA, the CDR3 is TGTGCCAGCAGCTCGGGACTAGCGGGATCCAATGAGCAGTTCTTC.

The V gene is TRBV27, the J gene TRBJ1-2; D gene ambiguous. The CDR3 runs to 13 residues. Deletions cut 7 bases from V and 7 bases from J, with 16 bases between. CDR1 MNHEY and CDR2 SMNVEV come from the germline V gene (reference sequence). The CDR3 DNA reads as TGTGCCAGCACTACCTCATCTGCGGCTGGCTACACCTTC. Protein sequence: CASTTSSAAGYTF.